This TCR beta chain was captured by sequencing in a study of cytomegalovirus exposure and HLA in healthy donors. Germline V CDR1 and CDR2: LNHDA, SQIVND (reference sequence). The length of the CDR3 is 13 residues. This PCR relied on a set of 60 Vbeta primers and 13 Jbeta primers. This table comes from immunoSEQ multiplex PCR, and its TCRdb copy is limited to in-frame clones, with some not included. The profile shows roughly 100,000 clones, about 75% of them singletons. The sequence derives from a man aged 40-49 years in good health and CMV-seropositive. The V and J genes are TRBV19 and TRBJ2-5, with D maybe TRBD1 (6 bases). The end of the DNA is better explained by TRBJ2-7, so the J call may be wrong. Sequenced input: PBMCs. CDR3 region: CASSGGLPYEQYF. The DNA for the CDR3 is TGTGCCAGTAGTGGGGGCCTGCCCTACGAGCAGTACTTC.